The present TCR beta chain was sequenced within a study of CXCR3-negative and CXCR3-positive naive CD8 T cells. The CDR3 is made up of 15 amino acids. Germline assignment: CDR1 LGHNA and CDR2 YSLEER. Naive CD8+ T cells carried a CD45RO-CCR7+CD27+CD95- phenotype. Libraries of TRB cDNA were made by 5' RACE and carried UMIs. TCRdb re-called the 5' RACE reads; one entry per CDR3 protein, DNA not given. The specimen's table records 50,000 to 60,000 distinct CDR3 sequences. The chain couples TRBV4-3 to TRBJ1-1; TCRdb selects TRBD1, and the lack of DNA leaves this call unchecked. The sequence derives from a human donor in good health. Some clones in this sample may be carry-over from other donors' samples. Sequencing was performed on naive CXCR3- CD8+ T cells from blood. As for subset: CD45RO-CCR7+CD27+CD95- naive CD8+ T cells lacking CXCR3 (TNR3-). This chain's CDR3 is CASSRGQLGNTEAFF.